Given below is one T cell receptor (beta chain) in context. The antigen remains undetermined. In the same sample, other DNA sequences code for this CDR3. The sample belongs to a study of shared clonotypes between healthy human individuals. Study conclusions and caveats: Several donors held about 5% of naive CD4 clonotypes in common. In general, naive subsets displayed greater estimated richness than memory subsets did.

Germline V gene lookup returns CDR1 SGHDN and CDR2 FVKESK. The CDR3 consists of 13 residues. With 1 base removed from V and 2 bases from J, the gap between germline ends came to 5 bases. For sorted subsets, approximately 200 ng DNA per replicate equaled some 27,000 T cell genomes. Assay used: immunoSEQ multiplex PCR; TCRdb lists only in-frame clones, some missing. Here the sample spans about 1 million clones, about 80% being singletons. Material: memory CD4+ T cells sorted from blood. Subset indicated: CD45RA-negative fraction. The chain is built from TRBV14 and TRBJ1-2, with D uncertain. The receptor comes from a man between 18 and 29 years old in good health. For the CDR3, the DNA is TGTGCCAGCAGCCAAGGGCAGAACTATGGCTACACCTTC. This codes for CASSQGQNYGYTF.